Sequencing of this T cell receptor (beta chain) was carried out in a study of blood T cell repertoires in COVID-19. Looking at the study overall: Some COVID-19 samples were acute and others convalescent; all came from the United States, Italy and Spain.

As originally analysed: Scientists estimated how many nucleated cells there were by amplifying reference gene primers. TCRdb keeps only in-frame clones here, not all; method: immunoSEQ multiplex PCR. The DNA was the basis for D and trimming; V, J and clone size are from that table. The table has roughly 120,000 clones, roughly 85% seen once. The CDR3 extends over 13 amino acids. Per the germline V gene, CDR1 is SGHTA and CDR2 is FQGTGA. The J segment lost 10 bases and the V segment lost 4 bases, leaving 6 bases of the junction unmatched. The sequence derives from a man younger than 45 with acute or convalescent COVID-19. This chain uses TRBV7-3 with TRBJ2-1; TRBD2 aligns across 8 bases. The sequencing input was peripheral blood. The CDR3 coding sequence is TGTGCCAGCAGCTACGGACTAGCCCAAGAGCAGTTCTTC. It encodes CASSYGLAQEQFF.